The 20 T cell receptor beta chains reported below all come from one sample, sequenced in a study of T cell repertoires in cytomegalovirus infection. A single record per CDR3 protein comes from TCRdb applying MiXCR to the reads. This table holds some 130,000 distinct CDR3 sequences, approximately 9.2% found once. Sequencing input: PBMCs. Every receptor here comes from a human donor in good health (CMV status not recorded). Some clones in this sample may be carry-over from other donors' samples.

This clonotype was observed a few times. The CDR3 reads CSVESSWTSGATDTQYF. The DNA for the CDR3 is TGCAGCGTTGAAAGTTCGTGGACTAGCGGGGCGACAGATACGCAGTATTTT. V is TRBV29-1 and J is TRBJ2-3, with 12 bases matching TRBD2. The CDR3 is 17 residues long. J lost 3 bases, V lost 2 bases, and 9 bases had no gene match. The germline V gene encodes CDR1 SQVTM and CDR2 ANQGSEA.

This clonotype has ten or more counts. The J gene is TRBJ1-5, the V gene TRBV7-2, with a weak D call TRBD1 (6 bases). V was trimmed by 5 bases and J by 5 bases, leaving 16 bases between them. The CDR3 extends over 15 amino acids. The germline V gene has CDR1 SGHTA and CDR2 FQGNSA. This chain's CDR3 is CASSPRGGPDQPQHF. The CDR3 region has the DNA TGTGCCAGCAGCCCTCGAGGGGGACCCGATCAGCCCCAGCATTTT. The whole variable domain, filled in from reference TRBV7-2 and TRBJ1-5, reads GAGVSQSPSNKVTEKGKDVELRCDPISGHTALYWYRQSLGQGLEFLIYFQGNSAPDKSGLPSDRFSAERTGGSVSTLTIQRTQQEDSAVYLCASSPRGGPDQPQHFGDGTRLSIL.

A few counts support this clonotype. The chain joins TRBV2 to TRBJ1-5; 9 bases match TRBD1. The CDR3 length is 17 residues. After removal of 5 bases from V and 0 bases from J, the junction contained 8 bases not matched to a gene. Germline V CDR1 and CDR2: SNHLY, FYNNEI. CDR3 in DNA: TGTGCCAGCAGTCGGGACAGGGCGGGGGATAGCAATCAGCCCCAGCATTTT. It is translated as CASSRDRAGDSNQPQHF.

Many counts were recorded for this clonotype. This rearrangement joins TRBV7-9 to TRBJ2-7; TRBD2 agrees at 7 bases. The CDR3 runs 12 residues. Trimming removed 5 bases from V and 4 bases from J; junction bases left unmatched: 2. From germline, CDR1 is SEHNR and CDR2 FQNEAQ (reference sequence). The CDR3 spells CASSNGGYEQYF. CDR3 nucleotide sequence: TGTGCCAGCAGCAACGGGGGGTACGAGCAGTACTTC.

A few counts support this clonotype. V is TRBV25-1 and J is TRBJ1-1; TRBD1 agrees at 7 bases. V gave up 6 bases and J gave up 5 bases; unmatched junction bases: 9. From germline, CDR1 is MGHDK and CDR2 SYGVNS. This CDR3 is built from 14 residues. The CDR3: CASRRQGISTEAFF. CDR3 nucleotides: TGTGCCAGCAGGAGACAGGGAATCTCGACTGAAGCTTTCTTT.

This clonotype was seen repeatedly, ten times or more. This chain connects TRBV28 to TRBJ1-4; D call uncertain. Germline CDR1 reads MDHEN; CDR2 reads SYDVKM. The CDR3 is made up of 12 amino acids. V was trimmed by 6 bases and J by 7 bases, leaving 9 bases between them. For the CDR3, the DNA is TGTGCCAGCAGGAGGGTCACTGAAAAACTGTTTTTT. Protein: CASRRVTEKLFF.

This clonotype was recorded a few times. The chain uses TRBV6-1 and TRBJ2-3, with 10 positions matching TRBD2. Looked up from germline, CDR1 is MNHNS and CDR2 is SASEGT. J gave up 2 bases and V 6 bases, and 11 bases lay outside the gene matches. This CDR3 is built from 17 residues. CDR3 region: CASRATLGLANTDTQYF. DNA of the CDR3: TGTGCCAGCAGGGCTACTTTGGGACTAGCGAACACAGATACGCAGTATTTT.

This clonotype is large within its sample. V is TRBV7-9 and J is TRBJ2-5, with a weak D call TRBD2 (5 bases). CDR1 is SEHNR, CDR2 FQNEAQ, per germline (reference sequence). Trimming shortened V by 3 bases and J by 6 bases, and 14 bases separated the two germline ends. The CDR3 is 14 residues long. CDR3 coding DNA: TGTGCCAGCAGCTTCGGGGAAGGGAGAAAGACCCAGTACTTC. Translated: CASSFGEGRKTQYF.

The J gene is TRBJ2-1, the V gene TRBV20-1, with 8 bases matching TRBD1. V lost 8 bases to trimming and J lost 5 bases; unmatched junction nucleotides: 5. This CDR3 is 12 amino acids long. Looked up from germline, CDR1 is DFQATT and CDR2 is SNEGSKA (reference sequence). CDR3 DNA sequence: TGCAGTTATCAGGGGGCTGACAATGAGCAGTTCTTC. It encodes CSYQGADNEQFF.

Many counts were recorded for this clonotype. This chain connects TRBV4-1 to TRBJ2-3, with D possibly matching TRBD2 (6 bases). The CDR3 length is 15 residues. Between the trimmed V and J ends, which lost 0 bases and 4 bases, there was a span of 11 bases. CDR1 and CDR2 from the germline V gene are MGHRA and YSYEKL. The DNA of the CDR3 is TGCGCCAGCAGCCAAGATGGCCTAGCGTCAGATACGCAGTATTTT. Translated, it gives CASSQDGLASDTQYF.

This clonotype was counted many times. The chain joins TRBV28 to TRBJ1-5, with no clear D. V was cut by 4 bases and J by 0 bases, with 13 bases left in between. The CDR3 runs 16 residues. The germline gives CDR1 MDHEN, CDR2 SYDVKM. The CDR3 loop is CASSSERWYSNQPQHF. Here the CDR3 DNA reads TGTGCCAGCAGTTCTGAACGCTGGTATAGCAATCAGCCCCAGCATTTT.

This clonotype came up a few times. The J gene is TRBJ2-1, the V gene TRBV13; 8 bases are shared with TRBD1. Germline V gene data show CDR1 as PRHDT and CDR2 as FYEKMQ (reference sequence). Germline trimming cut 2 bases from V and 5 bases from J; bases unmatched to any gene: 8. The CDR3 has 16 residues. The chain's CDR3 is CASSLTDRVDHNEQFF. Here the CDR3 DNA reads TGTGCCAGCAGCTTAACGGACAGGGTCGATCACAATGAGCAGTTCTTC.

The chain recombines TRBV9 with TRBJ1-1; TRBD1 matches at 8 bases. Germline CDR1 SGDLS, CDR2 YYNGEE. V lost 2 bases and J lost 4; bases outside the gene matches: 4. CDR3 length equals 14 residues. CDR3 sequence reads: CASSVRDRSTEAFF. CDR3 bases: TGTGCCAGCAGCGTCCGGGACAGGTCCACTGAAGCTTTCTTT. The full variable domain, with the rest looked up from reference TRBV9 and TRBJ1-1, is DSGVTQTPKHLITATGQRVTLRCSPRSGDLSVYWYQQSLDQGLQFLIQYYNGEERAKGNILERFSAQQFPDLHSELNLSSLELGDSALYFCASSVRDRSTEAFFGQGTRLTVV.

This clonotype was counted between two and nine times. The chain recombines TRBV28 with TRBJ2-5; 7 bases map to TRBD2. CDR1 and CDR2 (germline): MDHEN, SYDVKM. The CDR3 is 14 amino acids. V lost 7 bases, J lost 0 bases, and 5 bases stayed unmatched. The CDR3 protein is CASTQAGNQETQYF. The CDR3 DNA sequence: TGTGCCAGCACTCAAGCGGGGAACCAAGAGACCCAGTACTTC.

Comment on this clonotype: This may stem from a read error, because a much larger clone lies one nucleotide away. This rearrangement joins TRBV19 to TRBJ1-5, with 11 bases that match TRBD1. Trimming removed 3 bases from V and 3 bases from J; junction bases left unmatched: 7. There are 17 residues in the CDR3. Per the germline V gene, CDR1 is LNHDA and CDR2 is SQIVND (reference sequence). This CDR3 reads CASSIRDRGKFNQPQHF. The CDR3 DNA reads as TGTGCCAGTAGTATCAGGGACAGGGGGAAATTCAATCAGCCCCAGCATTTT.

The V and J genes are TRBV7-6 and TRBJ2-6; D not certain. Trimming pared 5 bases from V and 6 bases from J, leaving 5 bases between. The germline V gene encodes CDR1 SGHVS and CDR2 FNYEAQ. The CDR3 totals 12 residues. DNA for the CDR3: TGTGCCAGCAGCCCCCAGGCCAACGTCCTGACTTTC. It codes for CASSPQANVLTF.

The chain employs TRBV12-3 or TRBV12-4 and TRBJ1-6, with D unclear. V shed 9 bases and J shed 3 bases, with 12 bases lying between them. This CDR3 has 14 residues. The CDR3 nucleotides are TGTGCCAGTTGTGAGGACGGCTATAATTCACCCCTCCACTTT. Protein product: CASCEDGYNSPLHF.

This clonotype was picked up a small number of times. CDR3 coding DNA: TGTGCCAGCAGTTCCGCCAGGGAGCTAAACACCGGGGAGCTGTTTTTT. It translates to CASSSARELNTGELFF. V gene TRBV6-5 combines with J gene TRBJ2-2; D tentatively fits TRBD1 or TRBD2 (5 bases each). Germline lookup yields CDR1 MNHEY and CDR2 SVGAGI. This CDR3 is built from 16 residues. The V end lost 4 bases, the J end lost 2 bases, and 14 bases lay between the germline ends.

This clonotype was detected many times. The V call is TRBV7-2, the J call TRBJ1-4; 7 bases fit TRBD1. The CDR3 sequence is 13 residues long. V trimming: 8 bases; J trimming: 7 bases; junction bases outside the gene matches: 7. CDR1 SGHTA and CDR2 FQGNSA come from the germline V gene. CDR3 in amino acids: CASQGQEGEKLFF. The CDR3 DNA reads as TGTGCCAGCCAAGGACAGGAAGGTGAAAAACTGTTTTTT.

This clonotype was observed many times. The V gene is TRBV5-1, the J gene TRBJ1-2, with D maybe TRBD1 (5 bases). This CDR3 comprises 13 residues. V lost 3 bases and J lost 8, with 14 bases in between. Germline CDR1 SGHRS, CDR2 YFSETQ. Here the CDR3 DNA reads TGCGCCAGCAGCTCCAGGGCCCAGGGCGGCTACACCTTC. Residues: CASSSRAQGGYTF.